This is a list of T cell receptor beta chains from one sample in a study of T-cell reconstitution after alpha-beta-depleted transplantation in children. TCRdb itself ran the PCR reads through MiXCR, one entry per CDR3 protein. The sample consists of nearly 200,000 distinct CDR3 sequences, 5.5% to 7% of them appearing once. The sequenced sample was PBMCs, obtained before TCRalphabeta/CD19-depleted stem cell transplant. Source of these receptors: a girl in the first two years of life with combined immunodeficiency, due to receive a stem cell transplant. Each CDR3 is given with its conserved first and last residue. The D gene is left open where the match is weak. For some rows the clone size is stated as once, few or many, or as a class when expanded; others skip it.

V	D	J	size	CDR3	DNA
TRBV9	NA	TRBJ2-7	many	CASSVGGTYSYEQYF	TGTGCCAGCAGCGTAGGTGGGACCTACTCCTACGAGCAGTACTTC
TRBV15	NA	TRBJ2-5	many	CATSRDLDRLGETQYF	TGTGCCACCAGCAGAGATCTGGACCGACTGGGCGAGACCCAGTACTTC
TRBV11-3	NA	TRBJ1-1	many	CASSPHVVGNTEAFF	TGTGCCAGCAGCCCCCACGTAGTCGGGAACACTGAAGCTTTCTTT
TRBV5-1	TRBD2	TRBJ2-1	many	CASSLVSGRPYNEQFF	TGCGCCAGCAGCTTGGTGAGCGGGAGACCCTACAATGAGCAGTTCTTC
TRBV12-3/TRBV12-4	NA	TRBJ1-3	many	CASSFRGDGNTIYF	TGTGCCAGCAGTTTTAGGGGGGATGGAAACACCATATATTTT
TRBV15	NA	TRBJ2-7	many	CATSRGAPYHRVGYYEQYF	TGTGCCACCAGCAGAGGGGCCCCCTACCACAGGGTCGGATACTACGAGCAGTACTTC
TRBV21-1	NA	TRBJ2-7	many	CASSSPGLAGVTSYEQYF	TGTGCCAGCAGCAGTCCGGGACTAGCGGGAGTTACGAGCTACGAGCAGTACTTC
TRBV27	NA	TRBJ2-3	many	CASSEGGVTDTQYF	TGTGCCAGCAGCGAAGGTGGGGTAACAGATACGCAGTATTTT
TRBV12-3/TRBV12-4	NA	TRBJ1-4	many	CASSWGVGNEKLFF	TGTGCCAGCAGTTGGGGGGTAGGGAATGAAAAACTGTTTTTT
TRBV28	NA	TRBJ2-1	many	CASSLHRDYLSSYNEQFF	TGTGCCAGCAGTTTACACAGGGACTACCTGAGCTCCTACAATGAGCAGTTCTTC
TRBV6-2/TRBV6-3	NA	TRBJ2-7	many	CASSSGAYYEQYF	TGTGCCAGCAGTTCGGGTGCCTACTACGAGCAGTACTTC
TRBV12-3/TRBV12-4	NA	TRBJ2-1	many	CASTDSKNNEQFF	TGTGCCAGCACCGACAGTAAGAACAATGAGCAGTTCTTC
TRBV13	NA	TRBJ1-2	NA	CASSLGGIYTLSAGYTF	TGTGCCAGCAGCTTAGGGGGGATTTACACCCTATCAGCCGGCTACACCTTC
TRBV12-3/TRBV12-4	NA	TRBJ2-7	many	CASSLTAPYEQYF	TGTGCCAGCAGTTTGACAGCTCCCTACGAGCAGTACTTC
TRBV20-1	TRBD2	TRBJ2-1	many	CSASILAGGVDEQFF	TGCAGTGCTTCGATCTTGGCGGGGGGGGTCGATGAGCAGTTCTTC
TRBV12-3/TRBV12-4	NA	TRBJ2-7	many	CASSHPLVGEQYF	TGTGCCAGCAGCCACCCCCTCGTGGGAGAGCAGTACTTC
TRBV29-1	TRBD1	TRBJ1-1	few	CSAETGLNTEAFF	TGCAGCGCAGAGACAGGGTTGAACACTGAAGCTTTCTTT
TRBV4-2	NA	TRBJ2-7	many	CASSQSNPGAGEQYF	TGTGCCAGCAGCCAATCGAACCCCGGGGCCGGTGAGCAGTACTTC
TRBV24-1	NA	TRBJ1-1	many	CATSDSAGDEAFF	TGTGCCACCAGTGATTCCGCAGGAGATGAAGCTTTCTTT
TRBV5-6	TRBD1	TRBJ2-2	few	CASSAAGQGVTGELFF	TGTGCCAGCAGCGCGGCGGGACAGGGGGTGACCGGGGAGCTGTTTTTT
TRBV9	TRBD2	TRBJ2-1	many	CASSVESGRADEQFF	TGTGCCAGCAGCGTGGAAAGCGGGAGAGCGGATGAGCAGTTCTTC
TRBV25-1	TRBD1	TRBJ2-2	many	CASSEQGAGTGELFF	TGTGCCAGCAGTGAGCAGGGGGCAGGTACCGGGGAGCTGTTTTTT
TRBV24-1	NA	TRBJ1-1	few	CATRSGLGPEAFF	TGTGCCACCAGATCTGGACTGGGGCCTGAAGCTTTCTTT
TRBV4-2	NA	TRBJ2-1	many	CASSQEDLASDNEQFF	TGTGCCAGCAGCCAAGAGGATCTGGCTAGTGACAATGAGCAGTTCTTC
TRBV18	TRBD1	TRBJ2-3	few	CASSPQPGGTDTQYF	TGTGCCAGCTCACCTCAACCAGGGGGTACAGATACGCAGTATTTT
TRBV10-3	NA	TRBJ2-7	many	CAISALKYEQYF	TGTGCCATCAGTGCACTTAAATACGAGCAGTACTTC
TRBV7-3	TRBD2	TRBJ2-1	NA	CASSLMPGLAGEEQFF	TGTGCCAGCAGCTTAATGCCGGGACTAGCGGGAGAAGAGCAGTTCTTC
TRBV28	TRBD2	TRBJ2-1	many	CASSLCAQAGERDNEQFF	TGTGCCAGCAGTTTATGTGCTCAGGCGGGAGAGAGGGATAATGAGCAGTTCTTC
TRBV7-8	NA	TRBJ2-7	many	CASSYGASYEQYF	TGTGCCAGCAGTTACGGGGCTTCCTACGAGCAGTACTTC
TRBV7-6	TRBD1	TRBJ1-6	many	CASSFNPGQNSPLHF	TGTGCCAGCAGTTTCAACCCGGGACAGAATTCACCCCTCCACTTT
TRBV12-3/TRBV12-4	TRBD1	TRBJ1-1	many	CASSLGQGGTEAFF	TGTGCCAGCAGTTTGGGACAGGGAGGAACTGAAGCTTTCTTT
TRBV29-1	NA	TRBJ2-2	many	CSAVPRETGELFF	TGCAGCGCAGTACCCAGGGAAACCGGGGAGCTGTTTTTT
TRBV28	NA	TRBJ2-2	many	CASSLSPAGELFF	TGTGCCAGCAGTTTGTCGCCAGCCGGGGAGCTGTTTTTT
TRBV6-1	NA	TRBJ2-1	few	CASEPGRSYNEQFF	TGTGCCAGCGAGCCGGGGCGCTCCTACAATGAGCAGTTCTTC
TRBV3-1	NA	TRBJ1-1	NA	CASSQVSDTEAFF	TGTGCCAGCAGCCAAGTTTCAGACACTGAAGCTTTCTTT
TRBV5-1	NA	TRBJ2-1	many	CASSGPTGADLDEQFF	TGCGCCAGCAGCGGACCGACAGGAGCGGATCTCGATGAGCAGTTCTTC
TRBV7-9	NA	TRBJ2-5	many	CASSLAEETQYF	TGTGCCAGCAGCTTAGCTGAAGAGACCCAGTACTTC
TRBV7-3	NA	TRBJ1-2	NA	CASSLTVGGYTF	TGTGCCAGCAGCTTAACGGTCGGTGGCTACACCTTC
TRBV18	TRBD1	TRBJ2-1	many	CASSPGTGEQFF	TGTGCCAGCTCACCAGGGACAGGGGAGCAGTTCTTC
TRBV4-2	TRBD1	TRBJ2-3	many	CASSSYRGPPSSTDTQYF	TGTGCCAGCAGCAGCTACAGGGGACCCCCTTCTAGCACAGATACGCAGTATTTT
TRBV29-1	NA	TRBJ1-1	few	CSVAGRARVQTEAFF	TGCAGCGTTGCCGGTAGGGCGAGGGTCCAAACTGAAGCTTTCTTT
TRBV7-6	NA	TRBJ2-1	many	CASSLGAREYNEQFF	TGTGCCAGCAGCTTGGGGGCCCGTGAATACAATGAGCAGTTCTTC
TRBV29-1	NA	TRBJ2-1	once	CSVDAPLMGVNEQFF	TGCAGCGTTGATGCCCCCCTCATGGGAGTCAATGAGCAGTTCTTC
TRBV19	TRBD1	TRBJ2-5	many	CASNRGQETQYF	TGTGCCAGTAACAGGGGGCAAGAGACCCAGTACTTC